Below are 7 T cell receptor beta chains sequenced from a single sample in a study of cytomegalovirus exposure and HLA in healthy donors. Assay used: immunoSEQ multiplex PCR; TCRdb lists only in-frame clones, some missing. Counted here are approximately 300,000 clones, 75% to 90% occurring once; the ten biggest clones make up about 0.91%. The specimen was PBMCs. These receptors were taken from a woman under 30 in good health and CMV-seronegative.

The chain links TRBV30 to TRBJ2-7; TRBD1 is a possible D gene (5 bases). Between the trimmed V and J ends, which lost 2 bases and 4 bases, there was a span of 18 bases. Germline CDR1 reads GTSNPN; CDR2 reads SVGIG (reference sequence). The CDR3 sequence is 15 residues long. The CDR3 loop is CAWSPTAGWWYEQYF. CDR3 nucleotide sequence: TGTGCCTGGAGTCCCACGGCAGGGTGGTGGTACGAGCAGTACTTC.

The chain joins TRBV7-9 to TRBJ2-2; 12 nucleotides line up with TRBD1. The CDR3 spans 17 residues. Germline V gene data show CDR1 as SEHNR and CDR2 as FQNEAQ (reference sequence). The V and J ends lost 4 bases and 2 bases, in that order; junction bases with no gene match: 5. CDR3 in DNA: TGTGCCAGCAGCTGGCCGGGACAGGGGGCAAACACCGGGGAGCTGTTTTTT. It yields the protein CASSWPGQGANTGELFF. The complete variable domain, with remaining parts taken from reference TRBV7-9 and TRBJ2-2, reads DTGVSQNPRHKITKRGQNVTFRCDPISEHNRLYWYRQTLGQGPEFLTYFQNEAQLEKSRLLSDRFSAERPKGSFSTLEIQRTEQGDSAMYLCASSWPGQGANTGELFFGEGSRLTVL.

This chain uses TRBV4-1 with TRBJ2-7, with 9 nucleotides matching TRBD1. The CDR3 covers 16 residues. Trimming at V came to 4 bases and at J to 4 bases, leaving 11 bases not matched to a gene. The germline CDR1 and CDR2 sequences are MGHRA and YSYEKL. The CDR3 coding sequence is TGCGCCAGCAGCCTCCTGGTCGGGACAGGGAGGTACGAGCAGTACTTC. It yields the protein CASSLLVGTGRYEQYF.

This clone was seen a single time. The chain uses TRBV10-1 and TRBJ2-7; 9 bases are shared with TRBD1. Germline V gene sequence: CDR1 WNHNN, CDR2 SYGVQD (reference sequence). The CDR3 length is 15 residues. V trimming: 5 bases; J trimming: 0 bases; junction bases outside the gene matches: 5. The CDR3 nucleotides are TGCGCCAGCAGTACCCGGGACAGGGTCTCCTACGAGCAGTACTTC. This translates into CASSTRDRVSYEQYF.

The chain uses TRBV4-3 and TRBJ2-2, with no clear D. Germline V gene lookup returns CDR1 LGHNA and CDR2 YSLEER. The CDR3 contains 16 residues. Between the trimmed V and J ends, which lost 1 base and 2 bases, there was a span of 11 bases. The CDR3 sequence: CASSQGTAGNTGELFF. The CDR3 DNA sequence: TGCGCCAGCAGCCAAGGTACGGCAGGCAACACCGGGGAGCTGTTTTTT.

This chain connects TRBV4-1 to TRBJ2-7; 7 positions match TRBD2. Per germline, CDR1 MGHRA and CDR2 YSYEKL. Trimming took 0 bases from V and 6 from J; bases not matched to a gene: 17. CDR3 length: 18 amino acids. CDR3 sequence reads: CASSQDWLADPPTREQYF. DNA for the CDR3: TGCGCCAGCAGCCAAGATTGGCTAGCGGACCCCCCGACCCGCGAGCAGTACTTC.

The CDR3 sequence: CSVDRGWDTEAFF. The CDR3 nucleotides are TGCAGCGTGGACAGGGGTTGGGACACTGAAGCTTTCTTT. V is TRBV29-1 and J is TRBJ1-1, with TRBD1 matching over 9 bases. The CDR3 contains 13 residues. The trim removed 6 bases at V and 3 bases at J, leaving 5 bases unmatched. Per the germline V gene, CDR1 is SQVTM and CDR2 is ANQGSEA.